In its sample, the clone carrying this TCR beta chain was seen once. Its target is unknown. This record comes from a study of cytomegalovirus exposure and HLA in healthy donors. It was with 60 Vbeta and 13 Jbeta primers that the PCR ran. The assay was immunoSEQ multiplex PCR, and TCRdb's table has in-frame clones only and misses some. The data show some 99,000 clones, about 80% seen once. Overall study results and limits: Analysis was carried out at a later point, and it linked a missense DCLRE1C variant to TCR beta V- and J-gene trimming. Highly shared sequence variants in one cluster were likely a sequencing artifact.

This CDR3 is 15 amino acids long. Germline lookup yields CDR1 LGHNT and CDR2 FRNRAP. Trimming stripped 1 base from V and 6 bases from J, with 14 bases between. The chain combines TRBV12-5 with TRBJ2-3; D possibly corresponds to TRBD2 (6 bases). The clonotype was recovered from a woman between 45 and 65 years old in good health and CMV-seropositive. The sequenced material came from PBMCs. CDR3 in amino acids: CASGLGYGGADTQYF. The CDR3 DNA is TGTGCTAGTGGTTTGGGGTACGGGGGAGCTGATACGCAGTATTTT.